The sequence of this T cell receptor beta chain was determined in a study of T cells in Graves' hyperthyroidism and ophthalmopathy. Study-wide results and caveats: Model output signaled ophthalmopathy a median roughly 6.5 months ahead of onset.

On this clonotype itself: Its antigen is currently unknown.

The CDR3 runs to 15 residues. Trimming cost V 0 bases and J 5 bases, with 14 bases left between them. Germline lookup yields CDR1 SGHRS and CDR2 YFSETQ. The source material, RNA transcripts, was used to amplify TCR beta CDR3 regions. The HTBI primer set was used in a first-round RT-PCR of the TCR CDR3. MiXCR, run by TCRdb on the multiplex PCR reads, gives a single entry per CDR3 protein. Of approximately 600,000 distinct CDR3 sequences listed, around 15% were seen once; the top ten hold around 3.9%. The sequenced sample consisted of blood. The clonotype comes from a woman aged 25 to 45 with Graves' hyperthyroidism. V gene TRBV5-1 combines with J gene TRBJ2-5; perhaps D is TRBD1 or TRBD2 (5 bases each). The DNA for the CDR3 is TGCGCCAGCAGCTTGGGGGGGACGGGTGCGGAGACCCAGTACTTC. It translates to CASSLGGTGAETQYF.